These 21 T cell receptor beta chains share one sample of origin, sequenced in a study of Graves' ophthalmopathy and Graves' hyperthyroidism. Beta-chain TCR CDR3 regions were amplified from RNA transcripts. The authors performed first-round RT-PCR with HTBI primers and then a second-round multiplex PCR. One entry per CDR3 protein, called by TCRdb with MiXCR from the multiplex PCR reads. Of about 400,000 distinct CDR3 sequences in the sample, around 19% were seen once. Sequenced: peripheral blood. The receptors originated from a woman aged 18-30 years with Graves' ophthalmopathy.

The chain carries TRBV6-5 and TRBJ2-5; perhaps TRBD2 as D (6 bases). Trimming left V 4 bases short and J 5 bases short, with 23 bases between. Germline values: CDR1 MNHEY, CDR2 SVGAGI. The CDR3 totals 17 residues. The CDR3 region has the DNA TGTGCCAGCAGTTCCCCCTCAACTGGGGGGATCAAGGAGACCCAGTACTTC. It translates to CASSSPSTGGIKETQYF.

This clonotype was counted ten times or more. This CDR3 reads CASRSWGANNSPLHF. The CDR3 bases are TGTGCCAGCAGGTCGTGGGGGGCAAATAATTCACCCCTCCACTTT. V and J are TRBV7-9 and TRBJ1-6; tentatively, D is TRBD1 (6 bases). The length of the CDR3 is 15 residues. The ends were cut back, 6 bases at V and 5 bases at J, with 14 bases in the middle. Germline CDR1 is SEHNR and CDR2 is FQNEAQ (reference sequence). Complete variable domain (other parts from reference TRBV7-9 and TRBJ1-6): DTGVSQNPRHKITKRGQNVTFRCDPISEHNRLYWYRQTLGQGPEFLTYFQNEAQLEKSRLLSDRFSAERPKGSFSTLEIQRTEQGDSAMYLCASRSWGANNSPLHFGNGTRLTVT.

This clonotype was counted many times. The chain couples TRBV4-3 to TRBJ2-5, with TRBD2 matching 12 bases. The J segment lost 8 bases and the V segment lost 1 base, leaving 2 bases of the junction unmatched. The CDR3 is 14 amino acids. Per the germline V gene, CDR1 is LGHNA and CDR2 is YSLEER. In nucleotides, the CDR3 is TGCGCCAGCAGCCAAGGACTAGCGGGAGTTACCCAGTACTTC. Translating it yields CASSQGLAGVTQYF.

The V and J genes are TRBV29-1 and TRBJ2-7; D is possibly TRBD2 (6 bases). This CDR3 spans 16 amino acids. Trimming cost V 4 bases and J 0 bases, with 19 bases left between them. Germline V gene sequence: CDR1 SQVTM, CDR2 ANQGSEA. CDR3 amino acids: CSVASGTVSSSYEQYF. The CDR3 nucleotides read TGCAGCGTTGCGTCGGGGACTGTCTCCTCCTCCTACGAGCAGTACTTC.

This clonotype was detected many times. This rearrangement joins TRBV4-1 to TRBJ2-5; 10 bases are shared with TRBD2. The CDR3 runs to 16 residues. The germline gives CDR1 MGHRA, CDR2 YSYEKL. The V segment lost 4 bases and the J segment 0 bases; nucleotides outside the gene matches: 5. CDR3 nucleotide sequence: TGCGCCAGCAGCCTAGCGGGGGGCTCGTACCAAGAGACCCAGTACTTC. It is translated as CASSLAGGSYQETQYF.

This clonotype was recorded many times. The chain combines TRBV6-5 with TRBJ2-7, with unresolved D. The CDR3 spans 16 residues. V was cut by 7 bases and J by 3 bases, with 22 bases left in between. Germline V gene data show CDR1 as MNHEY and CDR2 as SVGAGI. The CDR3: CASMDGAAYFLYEQYF. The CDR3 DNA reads TGTGCCAGCATGGATGGTGCCGCCTACTTCCTCTACGAGCAGTACTTC.

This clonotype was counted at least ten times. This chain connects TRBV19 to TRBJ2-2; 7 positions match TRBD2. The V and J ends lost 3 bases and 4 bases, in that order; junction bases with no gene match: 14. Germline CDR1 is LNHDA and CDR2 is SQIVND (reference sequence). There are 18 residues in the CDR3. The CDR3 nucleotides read TGTGCCAGTAGTATGCCCAACGGGGGGAGATCTAGCACCGGGGAGCTGTTTTTT. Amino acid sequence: CASSMPNGGRSSTGELFF.

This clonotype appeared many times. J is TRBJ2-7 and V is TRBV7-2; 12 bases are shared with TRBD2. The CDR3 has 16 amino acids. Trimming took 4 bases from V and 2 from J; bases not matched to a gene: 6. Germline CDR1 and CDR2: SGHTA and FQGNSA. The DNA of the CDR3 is TGTGCCAGCAGCTGGAGGACTAGCGGGATTACCTACGAGCAGTACTTC. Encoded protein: CASSWRTSGITYEQYF.

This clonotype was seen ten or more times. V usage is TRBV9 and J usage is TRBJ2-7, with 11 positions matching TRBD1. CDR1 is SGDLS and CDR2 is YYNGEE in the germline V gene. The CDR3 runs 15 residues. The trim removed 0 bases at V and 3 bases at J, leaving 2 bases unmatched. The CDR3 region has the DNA TGTGCCAGCAGCGTAGGGACAGGGGGCGGCTACGAGCAGTACTTC. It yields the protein CASSVGTGGGYEQYF.

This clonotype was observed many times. CDR3 nucleotide sequence: TGTGCCAGCAGTTTAGAGCTCTCCTCTTGGCACGAGCAGTACTTC. Translating it yields CASSLELSSWHEQYF. This chain connects TRBV12-3 or TRBV12-4 to TRBJ2-7; D remains unclear. This CDR3 has 15 amino acids. With 1 base removed from V and 5 bases from J, the gap between germline ends came to 15 bases.

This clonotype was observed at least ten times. CDR3 nucleotides: TGTGCCAGCAGTTACGGCGGGAGGTACACTGAAGCTTTCTTT. Translated, it gives CASSYGGRYTEAFF. J is TRBJ1-1 and V is TRBV6-5; no clear D. The CDR3 loop spans 14 amino acids. Germline values: CDR1 MNHEY, CDR2 SVGAGI. V shed 2 bases and J shed 3 bases, with 10 bases lying between them.

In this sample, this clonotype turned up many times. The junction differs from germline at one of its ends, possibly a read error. The CDR3 bases are TGTGCCAGCAGCCCGACAGGGTCCTTCTCTGGGCTGGGCCCCAACCTAAACTTC. This encodes CASSPTGSFSGLGPNLNF. The chain employs TRBV11-2 and TRBJ2-7; 7 positions agree with TRBD1. CDR3 length equals 18 residues. Germline V CDR1 and CDR2: SGHAT, FQNNGV.

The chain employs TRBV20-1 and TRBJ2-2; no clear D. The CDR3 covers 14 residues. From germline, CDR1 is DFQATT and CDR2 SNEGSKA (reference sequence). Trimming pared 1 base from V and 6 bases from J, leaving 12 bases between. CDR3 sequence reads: CSARVFGRPGELFF. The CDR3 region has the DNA TGCAGTGCTAGAGTTTTTGGTCGGCCCGGGGAGCTGTTTTTT.

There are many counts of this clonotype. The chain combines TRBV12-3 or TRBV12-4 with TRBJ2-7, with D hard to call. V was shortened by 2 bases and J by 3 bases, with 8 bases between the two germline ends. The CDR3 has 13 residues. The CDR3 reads CASSLLRYYEQYF. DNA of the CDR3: TGTGCCAGCAGTTTATTACGCTACTACGAGCAGTACTTC.

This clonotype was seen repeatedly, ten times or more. CDR3 bases: TGTGCCACCTCGACCCGGACTCGAGGGGAGGCCCAGTACTTC. Amino acids: CATSTRTRGEAQYF. V is TRBV24-1 and J is TRBJ2-5; possible D gene TRBD2, 6 bases. The length of the CDR3 is 14 residues. Trimming shortened V by 9 bases and J by 9 bases, and 22 bases separated the two germline ends. CDR1 KGHDR and CDR2 SFDVKD come from the germline V gene.

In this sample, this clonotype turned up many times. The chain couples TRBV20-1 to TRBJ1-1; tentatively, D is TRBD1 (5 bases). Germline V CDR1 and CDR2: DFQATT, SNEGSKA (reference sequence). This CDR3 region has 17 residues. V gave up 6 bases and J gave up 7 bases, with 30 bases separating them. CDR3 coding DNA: TGCAGTGCCTTTGCCTCCGGGACCTCCCGGAGGTCAGATGAAGCTTTCTTT. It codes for CSAFASGTSRRSDEAFF.

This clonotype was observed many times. As DNA, the CDR3 is TGTGCCATACGAGGGTTGGCTGAAGCTTTCTTT. The encoded protein is CAIRGLAEAFF. The chain recombines TRBV6-1 with TRBJ1-1; no definite D call. Trimming took off 10 bases at V and 6 bases at J, with 12 bases between the two ends. CDR1 is MNHNS, CDR2 SASEGT, per germline. This CDR3 is 11 amino acids long.

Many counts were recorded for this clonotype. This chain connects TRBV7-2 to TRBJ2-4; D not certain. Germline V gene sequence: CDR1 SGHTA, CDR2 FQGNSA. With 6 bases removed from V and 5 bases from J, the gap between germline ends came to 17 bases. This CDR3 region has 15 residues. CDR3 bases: TGTGCCAGCAGGTCAATTAGCTCTCGACAAAACATTCAGTACTTC. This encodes CASRSISSRQNIQYF.

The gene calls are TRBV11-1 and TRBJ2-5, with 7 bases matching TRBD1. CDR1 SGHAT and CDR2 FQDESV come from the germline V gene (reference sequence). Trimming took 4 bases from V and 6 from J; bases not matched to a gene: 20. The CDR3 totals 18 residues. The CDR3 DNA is TGTGCCAGCAGCTCCTCTACCCGGTCGACAGGGCCGTGGAAGACCCAGTACTTC. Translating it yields CASSSSTRSTGPWKTQYF.

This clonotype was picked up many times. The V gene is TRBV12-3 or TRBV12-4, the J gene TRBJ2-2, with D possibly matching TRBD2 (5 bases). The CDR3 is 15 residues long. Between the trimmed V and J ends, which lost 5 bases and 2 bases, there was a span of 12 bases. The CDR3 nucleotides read TGTGCCAGCAGTCAGCGGCCCCCAAACACCGGGGAGCTGTTTTTT. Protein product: CASSQRPPNTGELFF.

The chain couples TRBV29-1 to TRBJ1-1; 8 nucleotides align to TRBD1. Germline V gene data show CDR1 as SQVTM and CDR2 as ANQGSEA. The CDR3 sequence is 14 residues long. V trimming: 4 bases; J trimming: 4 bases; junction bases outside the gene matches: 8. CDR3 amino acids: CSVASTGEGTEAFF. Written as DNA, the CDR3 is TGCAGCGTTGCATCGACAGGGGAGGGCACTGAAGCTTTCTTT. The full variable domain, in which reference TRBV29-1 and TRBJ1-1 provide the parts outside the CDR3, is SAVISQKPSRDICQRGTSLTIQCQVDSQVTMMFWYRQQPGQSLTLIATANQGSEATYESGFVIDKFPISRPNLTFSTLTVSNMSPEDSSIYLCSVASTGEGTEAFFGQGTRLTVV.